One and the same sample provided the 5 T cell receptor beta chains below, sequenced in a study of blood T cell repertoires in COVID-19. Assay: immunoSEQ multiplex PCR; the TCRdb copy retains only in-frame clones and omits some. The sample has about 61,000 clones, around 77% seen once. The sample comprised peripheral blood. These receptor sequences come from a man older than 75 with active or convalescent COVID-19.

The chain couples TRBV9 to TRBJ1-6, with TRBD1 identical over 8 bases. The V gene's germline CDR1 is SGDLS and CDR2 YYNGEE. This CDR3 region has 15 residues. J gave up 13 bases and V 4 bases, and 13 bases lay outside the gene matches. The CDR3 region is CASSTDTGGLSPLHF. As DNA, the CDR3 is TGTGCCAGCAGCACAGACACAGGGGGTTTATCGCCCCTCCACTTT.

CDR3 bases: TGTGCCAGCAGCTTAATCGCGGGGAACACTGAAGCTTTCTTT. Translation: CASSLIAGNTEAFF. The chain is built from TRBV7-3 and TRBJ1-1, with D uncertain. This CDR3 contains 14 residues. V was trimmed by 1 base and J by 1 base, leaving 7 bases between them. CDR1 is SGHTA and CDR2 is FQGTGA in the germline V gene.

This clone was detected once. The CDR3 here is CATGTGWDSPLHF. The CDR3 DNA reads TGTGCCACCGGGACAGGGTGGGATTCACCCCTCCACTTT. The J gene is TRBJ1-6, the V gene TRBV2, with 9 bases lining up with TRBD1. The V gene end was trimmed by 10 bases and the J gene end by 8 bases; junction bases not matched to a gene: 6. The CDR3 covers 13 residues. Germline CDR1 and CDR2: SNHLY and FYNNEI.

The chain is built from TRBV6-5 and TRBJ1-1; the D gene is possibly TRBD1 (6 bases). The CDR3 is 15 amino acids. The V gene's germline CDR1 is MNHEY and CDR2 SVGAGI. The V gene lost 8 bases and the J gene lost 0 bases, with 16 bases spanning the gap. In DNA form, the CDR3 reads TGTGCCAGCGGGCGTGGGGGCCTTATGAACACTGAAGCTTTCTTT. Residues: CASGRGGLMNTEAFF.

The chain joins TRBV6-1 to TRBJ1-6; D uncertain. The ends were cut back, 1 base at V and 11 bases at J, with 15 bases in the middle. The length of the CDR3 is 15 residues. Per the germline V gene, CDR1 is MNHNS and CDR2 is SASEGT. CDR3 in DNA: TGTGCCAGCAGTGAAGGAGGCGATTGGCGTGCACCCCTCCACTTT. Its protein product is CASSEGGDWRAPLHF.